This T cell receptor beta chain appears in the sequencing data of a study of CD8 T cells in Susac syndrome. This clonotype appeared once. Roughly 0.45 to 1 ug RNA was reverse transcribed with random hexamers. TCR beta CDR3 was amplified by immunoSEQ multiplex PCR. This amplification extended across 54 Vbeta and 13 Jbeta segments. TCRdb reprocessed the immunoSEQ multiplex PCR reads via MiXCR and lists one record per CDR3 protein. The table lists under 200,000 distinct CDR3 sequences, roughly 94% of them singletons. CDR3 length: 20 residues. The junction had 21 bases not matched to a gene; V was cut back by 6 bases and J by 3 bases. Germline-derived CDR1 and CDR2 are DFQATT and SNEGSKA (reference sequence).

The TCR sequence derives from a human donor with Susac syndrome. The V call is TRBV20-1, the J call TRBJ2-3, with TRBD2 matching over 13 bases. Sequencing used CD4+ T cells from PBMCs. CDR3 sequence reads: CSAPSLEPLPGLAGTDTQYF. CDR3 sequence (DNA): TGCAGTGCCCCCTCCTTAGAACCTCTACCGGGACTAGCGGGGACAGATACGCAGTATTTT.